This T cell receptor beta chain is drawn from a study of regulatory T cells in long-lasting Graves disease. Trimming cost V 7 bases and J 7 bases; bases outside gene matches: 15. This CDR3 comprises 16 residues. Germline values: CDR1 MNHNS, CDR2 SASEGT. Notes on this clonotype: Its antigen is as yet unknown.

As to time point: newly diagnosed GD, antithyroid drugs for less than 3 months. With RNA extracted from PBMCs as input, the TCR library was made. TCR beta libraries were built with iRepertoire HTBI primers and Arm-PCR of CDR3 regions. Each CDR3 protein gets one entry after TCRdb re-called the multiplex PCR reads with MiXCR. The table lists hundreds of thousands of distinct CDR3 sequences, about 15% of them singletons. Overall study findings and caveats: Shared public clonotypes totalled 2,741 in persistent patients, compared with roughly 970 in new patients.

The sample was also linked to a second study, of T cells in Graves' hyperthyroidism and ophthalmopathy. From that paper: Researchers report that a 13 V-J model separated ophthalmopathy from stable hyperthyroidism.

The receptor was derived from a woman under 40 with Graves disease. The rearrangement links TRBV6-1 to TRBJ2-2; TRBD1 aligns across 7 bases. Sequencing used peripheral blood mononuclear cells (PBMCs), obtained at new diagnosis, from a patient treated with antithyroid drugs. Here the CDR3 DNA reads TGTGCCAGCAATATACAACAGGGGCCGGCTGGCGGGGAGCTGTTTTTT. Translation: CASNIQQGPAGGELFF.